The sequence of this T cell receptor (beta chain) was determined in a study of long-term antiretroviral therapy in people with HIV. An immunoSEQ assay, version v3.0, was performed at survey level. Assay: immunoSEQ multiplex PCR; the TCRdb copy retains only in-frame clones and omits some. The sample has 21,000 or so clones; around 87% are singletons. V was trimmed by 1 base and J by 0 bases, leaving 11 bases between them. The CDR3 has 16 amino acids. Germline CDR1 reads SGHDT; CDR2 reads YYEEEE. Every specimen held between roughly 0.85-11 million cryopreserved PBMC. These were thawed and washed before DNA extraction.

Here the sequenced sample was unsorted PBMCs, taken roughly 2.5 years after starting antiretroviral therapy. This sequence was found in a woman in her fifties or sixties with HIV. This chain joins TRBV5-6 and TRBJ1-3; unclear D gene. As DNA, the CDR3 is TGTGCCAGCAGCTTGTGGCCCGGGGACTCTGGAAACACCATATATTTT. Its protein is CASSLWPGDSGNTIYF.